This paragraph covers one T cell receptor (beta chain) sequence. Its antigen is unknown. No per-base quality is available; no much larger clone lies one base away. From the cysteine through the phenylalanine, the CDR3 covers 14 amino acids. Only CDR3 DNA remains: 42 bases, in frame from the first base. V and J are trimmed by 4 bases and 2 bases, and the gene matches miss 3 bases of the junction. CDR1 and CDR2 (KGHSH, LQKENI) derive from the germline V gene. The source of the sample is a study of blood T cell repertoires in COVID-19 (dated by TCRdb to 2018 to 2021). Some background on the complete study: The collaborator samples originated in the United States, Italy and Spain and spanned the acute and convalescent phases of COVID-19. The repertoires were made available in a free public database intended to serve as a resource for research on the immune response to SARS-CoV-2. The prospective study material was composed of cDNA or gDNA derived from T cells, B-cell-depleted T cells, or PBMCs. The samples were drawn from the first 160 participants of the ongoing ImmuneRACE study and from over a thousand subjects provided by 6 global collaborators. The dataset comprised deeply sampled blood TCRbeta repertoires from subjects exposed to, actively infected with, or recovered from COVID-19. HLA class I and class II types, where available, came from metadata supplied by the sample provider rather than from assay-based typing. Sample metadata almost always included a de-identified subject ID, COVID-19 status, age in years and sex.

Each collaborating institution followed its own protocols to collect whole blood in K2EDTA tubes. For TCRbeta analysis, collaborators shipped samples as frozen whole blood, isolated PBMCs, or DNA extracted from either of those sample types. Overall study results and their limits: Clinical and demographic metadata were provided uncurated, with the amount varying by source and participant.

TCRbeta CDR3 regions were amplified from genomic DNA using the immunoSEQ Assay, a bias-controlled multiplex PCR. The authors' pipeline ran thus. The number of nucleated cells in each sample was estimated by amplification of reference gene primers within the assay. Sequence reads were collapsed and filtered to measure the absolute abundance of every unique TCRbeta CDR3 rearrangement. Productive Simpson clonality was computed per sample as the square root of Simpson's diversity index over productive rearrangements. Sourced from immuneACCESS, this table was stored by TCRdb with only in-frame sequences that have V and J called. A share of the clones is absent; for the studies checked, an unresolved V gene accounts for under half, and the remainder has no known explanation. The V and J calls and clone size are taken from that table; D and trimming were inferred from the DNA. The sample table lists approximately 99,000 clones, 80% to 90% of them with a count of one. The ten largest clones capture over 2% of the sample.

The origin of this receptor is a human donor in a cohort sampled during active COVID-19. The V and J genes are TRBV18 and TRBJ2-3, with 7 junctional bases fitting TRBD1. Sequenced: peripheral blood. The CDR3 sequence is CASSLGTDTDTQYF. The DNA is TGTGCCAGCTCACTGGGGACAGACACAGATACGCAGTATTTT.